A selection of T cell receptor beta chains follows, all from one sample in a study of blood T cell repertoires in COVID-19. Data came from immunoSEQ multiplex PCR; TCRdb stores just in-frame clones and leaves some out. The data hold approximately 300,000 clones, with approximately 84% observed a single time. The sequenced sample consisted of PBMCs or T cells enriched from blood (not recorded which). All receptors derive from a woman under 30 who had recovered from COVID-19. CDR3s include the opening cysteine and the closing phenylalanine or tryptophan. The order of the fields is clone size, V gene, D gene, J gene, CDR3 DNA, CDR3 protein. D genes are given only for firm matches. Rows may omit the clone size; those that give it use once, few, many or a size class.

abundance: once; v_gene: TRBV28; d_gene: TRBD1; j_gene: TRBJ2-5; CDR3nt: TGTGCCAGCAGTTTCCTTCCTACAGGGGGATCAGAGACCCAGTACTTC; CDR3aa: CASSFLPTGGSETQYF
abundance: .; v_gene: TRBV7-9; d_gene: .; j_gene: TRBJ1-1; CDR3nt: TGTGCCAGCAGTGAGGGAGGGAGCACTGAAGCTTTCTTT; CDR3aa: CASSEGGSTEAFF
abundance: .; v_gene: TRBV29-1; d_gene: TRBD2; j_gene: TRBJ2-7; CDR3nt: TGCAGCGTTGAAGCCTTTAGTAGCGGGAGCTCCTACGAGCAGTACTTC; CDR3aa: CSVEAFSSGSSYEQYF
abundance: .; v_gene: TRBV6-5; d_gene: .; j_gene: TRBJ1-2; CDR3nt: TGTGCCAGCCGAAGGGGGGGGGATGGCTACACCTTC; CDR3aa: CASRRGGDGYTF
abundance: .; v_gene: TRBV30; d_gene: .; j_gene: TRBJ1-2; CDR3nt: TGTGCCTGGAGTGTTTACGGAGCTAACTATGGCTACACCTTC; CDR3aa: CAWSVYGANYGYTF
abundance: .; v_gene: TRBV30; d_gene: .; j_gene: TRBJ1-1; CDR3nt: TGTGCCTGGAGGACACAGGGCTCCGCTGAAGCTTTCTTT; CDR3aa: CAWRTQGSAEAFF
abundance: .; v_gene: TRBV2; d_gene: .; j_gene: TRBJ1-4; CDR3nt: TGTGCCAGCAGCAACAGGAGGGGCACAGCGTCAACTAATGAAAAACTGTTTTTT; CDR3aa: CASSNRRGTASTNEKLFF
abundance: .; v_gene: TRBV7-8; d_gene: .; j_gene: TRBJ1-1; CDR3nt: TGTGCCAGCAGCTTAGTCGGGGAGTTGGGCACTGAAGCTTTCTTT; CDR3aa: CASSLVGELGTEAFF
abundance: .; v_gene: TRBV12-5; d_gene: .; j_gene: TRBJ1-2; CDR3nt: TGTGCTAGTGGCCGGGACGTGGGCCAGGGGCTCTATGGCTACACCTTC; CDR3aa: CASGRDVGQGLYGYTF
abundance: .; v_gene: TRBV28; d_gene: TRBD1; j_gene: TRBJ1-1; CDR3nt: TGTGCCAGCAGGAGACAGGGGGGGACTGAAGCTTTCTTT; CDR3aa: CASRRQGGTEAFF
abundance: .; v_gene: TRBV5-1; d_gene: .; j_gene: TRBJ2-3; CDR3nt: TGCGCCAGCAGCATTCGGACAGCCCTTCTCACAGATACGCAGTATTTT; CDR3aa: CASSIRTALLTDTQYF
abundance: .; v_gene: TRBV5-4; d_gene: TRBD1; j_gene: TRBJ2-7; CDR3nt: TGTGCCAGCAGCCATGGGACAGGGGAGGGTCGCGAGCAGTACTTC; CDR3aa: CASSHGTGEGREQYF
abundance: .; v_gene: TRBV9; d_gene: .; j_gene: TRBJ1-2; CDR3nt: TGTGCCAGCAGTGCAGGGATAGCTAACTATGGCTACACCTTC; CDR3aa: CASSAGIANYGYTF
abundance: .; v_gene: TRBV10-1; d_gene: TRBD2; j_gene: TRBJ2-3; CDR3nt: TGCGCCAGCGCAGTTGGGCTAGCGGGAGCAGATACGCAGTATTTT; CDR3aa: CASAVGLAGADTQYF
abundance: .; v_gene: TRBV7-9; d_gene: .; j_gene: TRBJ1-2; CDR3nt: TGTGCCAGCAGCATTGGACAGACACTTTATGGCTACACCTTC; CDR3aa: CASSIGQTLYGYTF
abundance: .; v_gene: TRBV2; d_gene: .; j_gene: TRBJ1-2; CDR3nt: TGTGCCAGCAGGAGAGGGGGACGGTGGATATATGGCTACACCTTC; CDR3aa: CASRRGGRWIYGYTF
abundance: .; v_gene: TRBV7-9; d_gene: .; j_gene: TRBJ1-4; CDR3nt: TGTGCCAGCAGCTTAATGGGGTCGGGGGAAGAAAAACTGTTTTTT; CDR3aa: CASSLMGSGEEKLFF
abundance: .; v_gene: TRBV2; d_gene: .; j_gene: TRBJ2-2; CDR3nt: TGTGCCAGCAGTAGGACAGCTTCGAACACCGGGGAGCTGTTTTTT; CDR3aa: CASSRTASNTGELFF
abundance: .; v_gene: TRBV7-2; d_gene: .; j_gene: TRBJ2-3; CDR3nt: TGTGCCAGCAGCTTTAGACTCTCGGGGACAGATACGCAGTATTTT; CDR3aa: CASSFRLSGTDTQYF
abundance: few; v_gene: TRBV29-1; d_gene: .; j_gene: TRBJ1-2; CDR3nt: TGCAGCGTTGAACTAATTCAGGGAAGAGATGGCTACACCTTC; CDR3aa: CSVELIQGRDGYTF
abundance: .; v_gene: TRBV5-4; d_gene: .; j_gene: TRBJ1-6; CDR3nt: TGTGCCAGCAGCTTGAATTCGCAGGGGTATTCACCCCTCCACTTT; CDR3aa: CASSLNSQGYSPLHF
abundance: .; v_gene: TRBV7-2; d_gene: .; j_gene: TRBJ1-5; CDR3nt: TGTGCCAGCAGCTTAGAACTCAATCAGCCCCAGCATTTT; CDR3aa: CASSLELNQPQHF
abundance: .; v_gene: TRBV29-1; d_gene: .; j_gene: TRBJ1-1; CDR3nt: TGCAGCTCAGGTAATGGCCCGGACACTGAAGCTTTCTTT; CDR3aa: CSSGNGPDTEAFF
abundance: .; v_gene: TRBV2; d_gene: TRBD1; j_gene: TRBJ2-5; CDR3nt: TGTGCCAGCAGTCCTCGGACAGGGCTGGAGACCCAGTACTTC; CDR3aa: CASSPRTGLETQYF
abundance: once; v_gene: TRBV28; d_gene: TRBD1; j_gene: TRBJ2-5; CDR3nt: TGTGCCAGCAGAGGGACAGGGGGCCGGGGGGAGACCCAGTACTTC; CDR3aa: CASRGTGGRGETQYF
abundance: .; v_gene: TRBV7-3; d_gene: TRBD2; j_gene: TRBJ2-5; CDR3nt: TGTGCCAGCAGCTCGGGACTAGCGGGAGTTCAGACCCAGTACTTC; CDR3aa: CASSSGLAGVQTQYF
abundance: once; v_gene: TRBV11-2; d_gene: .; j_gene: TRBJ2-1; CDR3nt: TGTGCCAGCAGCCCCCTAGGAAGCTCCTACAATGAGCAGTTCTTC; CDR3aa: CASSPLGSSYNEQFF
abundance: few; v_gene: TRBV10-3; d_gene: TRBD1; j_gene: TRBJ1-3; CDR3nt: TGTGCCATCAACCAGGGGGGAGCTGGAAACACCATATATTTT; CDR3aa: CAINQGGAGNTIYF
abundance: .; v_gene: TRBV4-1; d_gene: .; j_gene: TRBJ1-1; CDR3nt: TGCGCCAGCAGCCAAAGGTCAGGGGCAGGAACTGAAGCTTTCTTT; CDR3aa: CASSQRSGAGTEAFF
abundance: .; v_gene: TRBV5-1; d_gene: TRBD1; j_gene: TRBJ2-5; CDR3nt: TGCGCCAGCAGTTATGGACAGGGGGCGAAGACCCAGTACTTC; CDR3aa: CASSYGQGAKTQYF
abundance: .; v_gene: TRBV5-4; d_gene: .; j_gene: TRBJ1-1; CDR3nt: TGTGCCAGCAGCTTGGCGAGGGCGAACACTGAAGCTTTCTTT; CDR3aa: CASSLARANTEAFF
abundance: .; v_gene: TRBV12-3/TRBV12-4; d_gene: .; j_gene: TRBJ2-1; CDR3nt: TGTGCCAGCAGTTCTTTGCTAGCGAGCGAGCAGTTCTTC; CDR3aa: CASSSLLASEQFF
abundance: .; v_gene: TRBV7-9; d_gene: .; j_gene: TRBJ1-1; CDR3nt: TGTGCCAGCAGCTTAGACAGGGAAGGTAGGACTGAAGCTTTCTTT; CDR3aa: CASSLDREGRTEAFF
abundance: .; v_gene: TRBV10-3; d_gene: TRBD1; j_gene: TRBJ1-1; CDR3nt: TGTGCCATCAGTGAAGGGACAGGAAAAGCTTTCTTT; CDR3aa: CAISEGTGKAFF
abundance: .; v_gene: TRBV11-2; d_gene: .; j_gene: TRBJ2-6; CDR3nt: TGTGCCAGCAGTTACGCAGGGGAACTGTCTGGGGCCAACGTCCTGACTTTC; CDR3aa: CASSYAGELSGANVLTF
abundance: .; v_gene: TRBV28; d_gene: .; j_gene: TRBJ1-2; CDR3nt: TGTGCCAGCAGTTTAGGGCAGGGTGATGGCTACACCTTC; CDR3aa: CASSLGQGDGYTF
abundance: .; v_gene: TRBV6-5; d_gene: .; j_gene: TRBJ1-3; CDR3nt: TGTGCCAGCAGATCAACAGGTTCTGGAAACACCATATATTTT; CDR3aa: CASRSTGSGNTIYF
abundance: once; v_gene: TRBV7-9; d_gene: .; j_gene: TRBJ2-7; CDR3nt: TGTGCCAGCAGCTTAATGGCAGGGCGCGACTACGAGCAGTACTTC; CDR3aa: CASSLMAGRDYEQYF
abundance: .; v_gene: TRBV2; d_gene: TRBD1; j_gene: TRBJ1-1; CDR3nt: TGTGCCAGCAGTGAATTTACGACAGGGACTGAAGCTTTCTTT; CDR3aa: CASSEFTTGTEAFF
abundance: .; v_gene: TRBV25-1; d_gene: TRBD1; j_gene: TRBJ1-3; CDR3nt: TGTGCCAGCAGTGGGATGGACAGGGGGTATGGAAACACCATATATTTT; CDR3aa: CASSGMDRGYGNTIYF
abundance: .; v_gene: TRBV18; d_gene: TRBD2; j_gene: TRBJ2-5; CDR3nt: TGTGCCAGCTCACCTTCCAGCGGGGCACAAGAGACCCAGTACTTC; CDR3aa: CASSPSSGAQETQYF
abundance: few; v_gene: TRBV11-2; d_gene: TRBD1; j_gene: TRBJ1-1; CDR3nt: TGTGCCAGCAGCAATCGACGGACAGGGGGTGAAGCTTTCTTT; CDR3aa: CASSNRRTGGEAFF
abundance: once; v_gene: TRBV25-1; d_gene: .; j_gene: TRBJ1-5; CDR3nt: TGTGCCAGCAGTGGGGGCCCAGGGCATCAGCCCCAGCATTTT; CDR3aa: CASSGGPGHQPQHF